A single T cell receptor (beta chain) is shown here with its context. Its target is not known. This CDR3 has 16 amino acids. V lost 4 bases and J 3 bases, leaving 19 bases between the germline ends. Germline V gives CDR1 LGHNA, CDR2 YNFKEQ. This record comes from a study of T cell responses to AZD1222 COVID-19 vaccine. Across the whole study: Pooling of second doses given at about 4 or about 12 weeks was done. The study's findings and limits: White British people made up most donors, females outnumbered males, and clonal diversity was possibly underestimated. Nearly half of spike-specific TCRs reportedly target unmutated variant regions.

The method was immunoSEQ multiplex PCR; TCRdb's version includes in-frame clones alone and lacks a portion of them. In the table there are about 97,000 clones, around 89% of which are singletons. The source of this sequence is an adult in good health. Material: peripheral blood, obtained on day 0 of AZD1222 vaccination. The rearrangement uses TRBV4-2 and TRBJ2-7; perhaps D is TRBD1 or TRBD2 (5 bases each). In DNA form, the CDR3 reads TGTGCCAGCAGCCGAGCTTTAAGGGACCGGGGCTACGAGCAGTACTTC. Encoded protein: CASSRALRDRGYEQYF.